This TCR beta chain was found in a study of monozygotic twins with inflammatory bowel disease. Points from the study as a whole: Nothing supported a single strong signal or clonotype that was associated with IBD. Resolution of different T cell subtypes was not achieved.

Comments on this clonotype: Its antigen is not identified.

In preparing each TCR library, 3,000 to 4,500 ng of total RNA was used. TCRdb re-called the 5' RACE reads and shows each CDR3 protein once, DNA omitted. The sample holds about 420,000 distinct CDR3 sequences. The CDR3 has 15 amino acids. Germline CDR1 is DFQATT and CDR2 is SNEGSKA (reference sequence). Sequenced input: blood. This clonotype originated in a human donor with ulcerative colitis or Crohn's disease, or a healthy co-twin of an affected twin (not recorded which). The chain carries TRBV20-1 and TRBJ2-1; TCRdb indicates TRBD2, and absent DNA this call remains unverified. The CDR3 region is CSARPLAGVVSEQFF.